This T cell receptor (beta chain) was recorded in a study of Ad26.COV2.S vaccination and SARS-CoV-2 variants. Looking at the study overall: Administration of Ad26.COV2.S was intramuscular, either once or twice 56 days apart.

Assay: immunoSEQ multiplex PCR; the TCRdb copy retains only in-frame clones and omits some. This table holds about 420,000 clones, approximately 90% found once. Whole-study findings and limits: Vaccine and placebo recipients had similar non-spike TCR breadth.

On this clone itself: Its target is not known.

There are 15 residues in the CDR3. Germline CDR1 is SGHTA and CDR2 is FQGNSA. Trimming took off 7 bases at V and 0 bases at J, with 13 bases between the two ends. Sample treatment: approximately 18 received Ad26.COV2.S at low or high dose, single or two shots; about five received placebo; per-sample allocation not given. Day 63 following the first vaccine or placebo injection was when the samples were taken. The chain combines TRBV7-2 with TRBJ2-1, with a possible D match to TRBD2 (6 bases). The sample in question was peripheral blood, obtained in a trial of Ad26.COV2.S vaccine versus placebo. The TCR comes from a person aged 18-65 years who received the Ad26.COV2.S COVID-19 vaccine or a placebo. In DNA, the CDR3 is TGTGCCAGCAACCCATGGAGGGGCTCCTACAATGAGCAGTTCTTC. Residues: CASNPWRGSYNEQFF.